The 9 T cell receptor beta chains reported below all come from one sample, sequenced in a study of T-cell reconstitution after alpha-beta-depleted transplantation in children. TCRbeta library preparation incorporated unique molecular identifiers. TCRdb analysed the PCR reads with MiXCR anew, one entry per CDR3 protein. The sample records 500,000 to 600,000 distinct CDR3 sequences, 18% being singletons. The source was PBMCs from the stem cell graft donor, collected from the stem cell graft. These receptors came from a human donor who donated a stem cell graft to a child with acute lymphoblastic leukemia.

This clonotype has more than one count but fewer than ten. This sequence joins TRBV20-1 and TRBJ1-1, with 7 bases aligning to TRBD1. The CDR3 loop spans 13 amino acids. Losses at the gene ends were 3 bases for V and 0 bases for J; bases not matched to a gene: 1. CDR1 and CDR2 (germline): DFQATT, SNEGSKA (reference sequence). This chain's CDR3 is CSASGTVNTEAFF. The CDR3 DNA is TGCAGTGCTAGCGGGACAGTGAACACTGAAGCTTTCTTT.

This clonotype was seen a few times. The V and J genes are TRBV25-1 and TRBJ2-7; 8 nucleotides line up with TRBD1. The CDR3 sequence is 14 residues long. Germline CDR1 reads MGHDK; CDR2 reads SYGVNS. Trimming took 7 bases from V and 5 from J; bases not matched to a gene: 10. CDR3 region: CASKSAVTGDEQYF. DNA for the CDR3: TGTGCCAGCAAGTCCGCTGTGACAGGGGACGAGCAGTACTTC.

CDR3 DNA sequence: TGTGCCAGCAGCCAAGAGGAGACAGGGGACTATGGCTACACCTTC. It encodes CASSQEETGDYGYTF. The chain joins TRBV3-1 to TRBJ1-2; the match to TRBD1 covers 8 bases. The CDR3 has 15 residues. CDR1 and CDR2 from the germline V gene are LGHDT and YNNKEL (reference sequence). Trimming took 0 bases from V and 3 from J; bases not matched to a gene: 3.

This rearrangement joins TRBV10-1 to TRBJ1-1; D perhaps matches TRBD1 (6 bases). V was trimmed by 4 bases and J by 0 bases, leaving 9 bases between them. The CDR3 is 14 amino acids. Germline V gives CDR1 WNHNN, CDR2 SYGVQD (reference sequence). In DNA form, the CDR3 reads TGCGCCAGCAGTGTGGACAGAGTGAACACTGAAGCTTTCTTT. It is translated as CASSVDRVNTEAFF.

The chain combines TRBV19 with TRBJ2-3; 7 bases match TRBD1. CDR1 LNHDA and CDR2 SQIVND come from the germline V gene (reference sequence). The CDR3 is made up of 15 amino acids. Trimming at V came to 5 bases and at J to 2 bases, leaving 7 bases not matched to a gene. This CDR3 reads CASSWATGNTDTQYF. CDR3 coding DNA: TGTGCCAGTAGTTGGGCGACAGGGAACACAGATACGCAGTATTTT.

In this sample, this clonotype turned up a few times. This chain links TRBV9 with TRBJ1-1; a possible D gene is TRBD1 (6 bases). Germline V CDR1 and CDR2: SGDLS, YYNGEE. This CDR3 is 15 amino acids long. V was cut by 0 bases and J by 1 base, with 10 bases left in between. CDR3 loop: CASSVGSGANTEAFF. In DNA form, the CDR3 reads TGTGCCAGCAGCGTAGGTTCGGGGGCGAACACTGAAGCTTTCTTT.

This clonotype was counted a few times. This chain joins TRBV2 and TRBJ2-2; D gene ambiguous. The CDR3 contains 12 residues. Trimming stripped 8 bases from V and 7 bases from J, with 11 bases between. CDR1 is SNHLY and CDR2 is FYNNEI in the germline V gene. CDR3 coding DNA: TGTGCCAGCGGGTCATGGGGCGGGGAGCTGTTTTTT. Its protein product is CASGSWGGELFF.

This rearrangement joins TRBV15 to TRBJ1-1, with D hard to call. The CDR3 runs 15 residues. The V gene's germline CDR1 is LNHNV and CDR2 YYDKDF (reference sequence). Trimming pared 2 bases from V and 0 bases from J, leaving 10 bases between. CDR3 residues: CATSRPTELNTEAFF. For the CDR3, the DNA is TGTGCCACCAGCAGACCAACAGAACTGAACACTGAAGCTTTCTTT. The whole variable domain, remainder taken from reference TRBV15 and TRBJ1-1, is DAMVIQNPRYQVTQFGKPVTLSCSQTLNHNVMYWYQQKSSQAPKLLFHYYDKDFNNEADTPDNFQSRRPNTSFCFLDIRSPGLGDTAMYLCATSRPTELNTEAFFGQGTRLTVV.

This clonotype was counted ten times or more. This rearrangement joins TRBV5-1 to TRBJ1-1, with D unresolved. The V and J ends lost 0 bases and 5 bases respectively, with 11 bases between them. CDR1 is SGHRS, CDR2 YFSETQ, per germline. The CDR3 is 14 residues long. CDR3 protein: CASSLEVITTEAFF. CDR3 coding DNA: TGCGCCAGCAGCTTGGAGGTGATTACGACTGAAGCTTTCTTT.